This T cell receptor (beta chain) stems from a study of T cell changes during pregnancy in multiple sclerosis. The assay was immunoSEQ multiplex PCR, and TCRdb's table has in-frame clones only and misses some. The repertoire has approximately 49,000 clones, about 88% of them found once; the top ten carry around 1.2%. This clone has more than one count but fewer than ten. Germline values: CDR1 SNHLY, CDR2 FYNNEI. Trimming took 3 bases from V and 4 from J, leaving 9 bases between them. The CDR3 totals 13 residues. The chain has TRBV2 and TRBJ1-1; D possibly corresponds to TRBD1 (6 bases). This specimen consisted of CD4+ T cells from peripheral blood mononuclear cells, obtained in the second trimester of pregnancy. This clonotype originated in a female donor with multiple sclerosis, enrolled in a pregnancy study. CDR3 sequence: CASSDVGATEAFF. CDR3 in DNA: TGTGCCAGCAGTGATGTGGGGGCCACTGAAGCTTTCTTT. The variable domain in full, with the rest retrieved from reference TRBV2 and TRBJ1-1, is EPEVTQTPSHQVTQMGQEVILRCVPISNHLYFYWYRQILGQKVEFLVSFYNNEISEKSEIFDDQFSVERPDGSNFTLKIRSTKLEDSAMYFCASSDVGATEAFFGQGTRLTVV.